This T cell receptor (beta chain) was found in a study of Graves' ophthalmopathy and Graves' hyperthyroidism. TCR beta CDR3 amplification used RNA transcripts. A first-round RT-PCR used HTBI primers, followed by a second-round multiplex PCR. TCRdb used MiXCR to reprocess the multiplex PCR reads, holding one entry per CDR3 protein. The data show about 660,000 distinct CDR3 sequences, just over 40% seen once. This clonotype has just a few counts. Germline V gene sequence: CDR1 SNHLY, CDR2 FYNNEI. CDR3 length: 14 amino acids. The V gene lost 8 bases and the J gene lost 0 bases, with 14 bases spanning the gap.

This chain uses TRBV2 with TRBJ2-7; the D is unclear. The specimen was peripheral blood. The receptor was derived from an adult man with Graves' ophthalmopathy. The CDR3 loop reads CASGSSVSSYEQYF. The CDR3 DNA follows: TGTGCCAGCGGGTCGTCGGTTAGCTCCTACGAGCAGTACTTC.